These T cell receptor beta chains were read from a single sample in a study of blood T cell repertoires in COVID-19. The table came from immunoSEQ multiplex PCR; TCRdb's copy has only in-frame clones and leaves some out. The profile covers some 250,000 clones, with 85% to 90% appearing a single time and roughly 5% taken by the ten largest. Sample: peripheral blood. These receptors originate from a woman in her fifties or sixties with COVID-19, enrolled during active disease. CDR3s include the opening cysteine and the closing phenylalanine or tryptophan. The order of the fields is J gene, D gene, clone size, V gene, CDR3 DNA, CDR3 protein. The D gene is left open where the match is weak. The listing skips clone size in some rows; elsewhere it reads once, few, many or a size class.

j_call: TRBJ2-3
d_call: TRBD2
clone_size: .
v_call: TRBV6-4
cdr3_nt: TGTGCCAGCAGTGATAGCGGGAGAGATACGCAGTATTTT
cdr3_aa: CASSDSGRDTQYF

j_call: TRBJ2-6
d_call: .
clone_size: .
v_call: TRBV7-9
cdr3_nt: TGTGCCAGCAGCTCCCAGGCGTCATTCCTTCTATCTGGGGCCAACGTCCTGACTTTC
cdr3_aa: CASSSQASFLLSGANVLTF

j_call: TRBJ1-5
d_call: TRBD1
clone_size: few
v_call: TRBV19
cdr3_nt: TGTGCCAGTATGGACAGGGGGCGAAGCAATCAGCCCCAGCATTTT
cdr3_aa: CASMDRGRSNQPQHF

j_call: TRBJ1-1
d_call: TRBD1
clone_size: .
v_call: TRBV28
cdr3_nt: TGTGCCAGCAGTTTAACCGGGACAGGGGCGGGTGAAGCTTTCTTT
cdr3_aa: CASSLTGTGAGEAFF

j_call: TRBJ2-7
d_call: .
clone_size: .
v_call: TRBV11-2
cdr3_nt: TGTGCCAGCAGCGTCCGGGACAACTCCTACGAGCAGTACTTC
cdr3_aa: CASSVRDNSYEQYF

j_call: TRBJ1-4
d_call: TRBD1
clone_size: .
v_call: TRBV5-1
cdr3_nt: TGCGCCAGCAGCTTCGGAATGCGCCGGGACAGCCATAATGAAAAACTGTTTTTT
cdr3_aa: CASSFGMRRDSHNEKLFF

j_call: TRBJ2-1
d_call: TRBD2
clone_size: .
v_call: TRBV5-1
cdr3_nt: TGCGCCAGCAGCGCCCGACTAGCGGGTACCTACAATGAGCAGTTCTTC
cdr3_aa: CASSARLAGTYNEQFF

j_call: TRBJ1-1
d_call: .
clone_size: .
v_call: TRBV6-5
cdr3_nt: TGTGCCAGCAGAGCTTACCGGGAGACTGAAGCTTTCTTT
cdr3_aa: CASRAYRETEAFF

j_call: TRBJ1-1
d_call: TRBD1
clone_size: once
v_call: TRBV7-2
cdr3_nt: TGTGCCAGCAGCCCCCTTGACAGGGCATACACTGAAGCTTTCTTT
cdr3_aa: CASSPLDRAYTEAFF

j_call: TRBJ1-1
d_call: .
clone_size: .
v_call: TRBV5-1
cdr3_nt: TGCGCCAGCAGGAGGAGGGAGGGCGACACTGAAGCTTTCTTT
cdr3_aa: CASRRREGDTEAFF

j_call: TRBJ2-5
d_call: TRBD1
clone_size: .
v_call: TRBV10-3
cdr3_nt: TGTGCCATCGGGGACAGGGGGCCAGAGACCCAGTACTTC
cdr3_aa: CAIGDRGPETQYF

j_call: TRBJ1-5
d_call: TRBD1
clone_size: .
v_call: TRBV5-1
cdr3_nt: TGCGCCAGCAGACGGACAGGTGCGGTTCAGCCCCAGCATTTT
cdr3_aa: CASRRTGAVQPQHF

j_call: TRBJ2-7
d_call: .
clone_size: few
v_call: TRBV7-9
cdr3_nt: TGTGCCAGCAGCTTAGAAGGTCAGCGGACCTTCTCCTACGAGCAGTACTTC
cdr3_aa: CASSLEGQRTFSYEQYF

j_call: TRBJ2-7
d_call: TRBD2
clone_size: .
v_call: TRBV6-5
cdr3_nt: TGTGCCAGCAGTTTGGGGGGGTCCCCATCGTTCTACGAGCAGTACTTC
cdr3_aa: CASSLGGSPSFYEQYF

j_call: TRBJ2-7
d_call: TRBD2
clone_size: .
v_call: TRBV5-6
cdr3_nt: TGTGCCTCGGGAGGACAAGAGAACGAGCAGTACTTC
cdr3_aa: CASGGQENEQYF

j_call: TRBJ2-1
d_call: .
clone_size: .
v_call: TRBV19
cdr3_nt: TGTGCCAGTAGGGCCTCTGCTTTAGCGCGAAATGAGCAGTTCTTC
cdr3_aa: CASRASALARNEQFF

j_call: TRBJ1-2
d_call: .
clone_size: .
v_call: TRBV5-4
cdr3_nt: TGTGCCAGCAGCTTTAGTTTCGATAACTATGGCTACACCTTC
cdr3_aa: CASSFSFDNYGYTF

j_call: TRBJ2-1
d_call: TRBD1
clone_size: once
v_call: TRBV6-1
cdr3_nt: TGTGCCAGCAGTACCCCTGGGACAGCATACAATGAGCAGTTCTTC
cdr3_aa: CASSTPGTAYNEQFF

j_call: TRBJ2-7
d_call: .
clone_size: .
v_call: TRBV14
cdr3_nt: TGTGCCAGCAGCCAAGTCCTTGCGGGGCCGCTCTACGAGCAGTACTTC
cdr3_aa: CASSQVLAGPLYEQYF

j_call: TRBJ2-2
d_call: .
clone_size: .
v_call: TRBV5-1
cdr3_nt: TGCGCCAGCAGCTTGGGGCCGAACACCGGGGAGCTGTTTTTT
cdr3_aa: CASSLGPNTGELFF

j_call: TRBJ2-3
d_call: TRBD2
clone_size: .
v_call: TRBV19
cdr3_nt: TGTGCCAGTAGCCATGGTAGCGGGAGAGGCACAGATACGCAGTATTTT
cdr3_aa: CASSHGSGRGTDTQYF

j_call: TRBJ1-1
d_call: .
clone_size: .
v_call: TRBV10-1
cdr3_nt: TGCGCCAGCAGATCGGGCAGGGCGAACACTGAAGCTTTCTTT
cdr3_aa: CASRSGRANTEAFF

j_call: TRBJ2-7
d_call: .
clone_size: .
v_call: TRBV1
cdr3_nt: TGCACCAGCAGCCTTCAGACGGGAAAATACGAGCAGTACTTC
cdr3_aa: CTSSLQTGKYEQYF

j_call: TRBJ2-2
d_call: TRBD2
clone_size: .
v_call: TRBV13
cdr3_nt: TGTGCCAGCAGCTTGAAACCTCCAGCGGGAGTTTATCAGAACACCGGGGAGCTGTTTTTT
cdr3_aa: CASSLKPPAGVYQNTGELFF

j_call: TRBJ1-2
d_call: TRBD1
clone_size: .
v_call: TRBV5-1
cdr3_nt: TGCGCCAGCAGCTTGGGGGACAGGGGATTCGGCTACACCTTC
cdr3_aa: CASSLGDRGFGYTF

j_call: TRBJ1-1
d_call: .
clone_size: .
v_call: TRBV21-1
cdr3_nt: TGTGCCAGCAGCAAATGCGGGGGGCGCGACACTGAAGCTTTCTTT
cdr3_aa: CASSKCGGRDTEAFF

j_call: TRBJ1-6
d_call: .
clone_size: .
v_call: TRBV30
cdr3_nt: TGTGCCTGGAGTGGGCGGACAGAGAATTCACCCCTCCACTTT
cdr3_aa: CAWSGRTENSPLHF

j_call: TRBJ1-6
d_call: TRBD1
clone_size: .
v_call: TRBV7-3
cdr3_nt: TGTGCCAGCAGCCTCGGACAGGGAGGGGGCTATAATTCACCCCTCCACTTT
cdr3_aa: CASSLGQGGGYNSPLHF

j_call: TRBJ1-4
d_call: TRBD1
clone_size: .
v_call: TRBV4-1
cdr3_nt: TGCGCCAGCAGCCCAGGGGACAGTGAGAATGAAAAACTGTTTTTT
cdr3_aa: CASSPGDSENEKLFF

j_call: TRBJ1-3
d_call: .
clone_size: .
v_call: TRBV16
cdr3_nt: TGTGCCAGCAGCCCCGCGGTCGGAAACACCATATATTTT
cdr3_aa: CASSPAVGNTIYF

j_call: TRBJ2-3
d_call: TRBD2
clone_size: .
v_call: TRBV10-1
cdr3_nt: TGCGCCAGCAGTGACGGACTAGCGGGAAAGGATACGCAGTATTTT
cdr3_aa: CASSDGLAGKDTQYF

j_call: TRBJ2-2
d_call: TRBD1
clone_size: few
v_call: TRBV6-6
cdr3_nt: TGTGCCAGCAGTTACGGACAGGGGAGATTCGGGGAGCTGTTTTTT
cdr3_aa: CASSYGQGRFGELFF

j_call: TRBJ1-2
d_call: TRBD1
clone_size: .
v_call: TRBV3-1/TRBV3-2
cdr3_nt: TGTGCCAGCAGCCAAGCGGGACAGGGGGTCTATGGCTACACCTTC
cdr3_aa: CASSQAGQGVYGYTF

j_call: TRBJ1-1
d_call: .
clone_size: .
v_call: TRBV19
cdr3_nt: TGTGCCAGTAGTATGCCCCTTGACTACACTGAAGCTTTCTTT
cdr3_aa: CASSMPLDYTEAFF

j_call: TRBJ2-1
d_call: TRBD2
clone_size: .
v_call: TRBV5-4
cdr3_nt: TGTGCCAGCAGCTCCGGGACTAGCGGGAGCTATGAGCAGTTCTTC
cdr3_aa: CASSSGTSGSYEQFF

j_call: TRBJ2-4
d_call: TRBD2
clone_size: .
v_call: TRBV19
cdr3_nt: TGTGCCAGTAGTATAGCCGCACTAGCGAAAAACATTCAGTACTTC
cdr3_aa: CASSIAALAKNIQYF

j_call: TRBJ1-4
d_call: .
clone_size: .
v_call: TRBV5-1
cdr3_nt: TGCGCCAGCAGCCACTCGGACACACGGGAGGAAAAACTATTTTTT
cdr3_aa: CASSHSDTREEKLFF

j_call: TRBJ1-3
d_call: .
clone_size: .
v_call: TRBV19
cdr3_nt: TGTGCCAGTAGTATTACAGGAGCTGGAAACACCATATATTTT
cdr3_aa: CASSITGAGNTIYF

j_call: TRBJ2-1
d_call: TRBD2
clone_size: .
v_call: TRBV7-3
cdr3_nt: TGTGCCAGCAGCCCAGTGACCGGGACTAGATACAATGAGCAGTTCTTC
cdr3_aa: CASSPVTGTRYNEQFF

j_call: TRBJ2-7
d_call: TRBD2
clone_size: .
v_call: TRBV5-1
cdr3_nt: TGCGCCAGCAGCGCCGTTGGACTAGCGGGAGCCTCCGAGCAGTACTTC
cdr3_aa: CASSAVGLAGASEQYF

j_call: TRBJ1-5
d_call: .
clone_size: .
v_call: TRBV20-1
cdr3_nt: TGCAGTGCTGGGAGGGGGGACCAGCATTTT
cdr3_aa: CSAGRGDQHF

j_call: TRBJ2-5
d_call: TRBD1
clone_size: .
v_call: TRBV29-1
cdr3_nt: TGCAGCGTGGGGACAGCCCAAGAGACCCAGTACTTC
cdr3_aa: CSVGTAQETQYF

j_call: TRBJ2-3
d_call: .
clone_size: .
v_call: TRBV13
cdr3_nt: TGTGCCAGCAGCCGGACAGCCACAGATACGCAGTATTTT
cdr3_aa: CASSRTATDTQYF

j_call: TRBJ2-7
d_call: .
clone_size: .
v_call: TRBV29-1
cdr3_nt: TGCAGCGTTGCCTTAATCGGAGCTCGGGAGCAGTACTTC
cdr3_aa: CSVALIGAREQYF

j_call: TRBJ2-1
d_call: TRBD2
clone_size: .
v_call: TRBV4-2
cdr3_nt: TGTGCCAGCAGCCAAGATGGCCTACTAGCGGGAGGGTACAATGAGCAGTTCTTC
cdr3_aa: CASSQDGLLAGGYNEQFF

j_call: TRBJ1-1
d_call: .
clone_size: .
v_call: TRBV7-2
cdr3_nt: TGTGCCAGCAGCCGCACACCACCCTTGGCTGAAGCTTTCTTT
cdr3_aa: CASSRTPPLAEAFF

j_call: TRBJ2-2
d_call: .
clone_size: once
v_call: TRBV5-4
cdr3_nt: TGTGCCAGCAGCTTGGGGCAACCCGACGGGGAGCTGTTTTTT
cdr3_aa: CASSLGQPDGELFF

j_call: TRBJ2-3
d_call: TRBD2
clone_size: few
v_call: TRBV9
cdr3_nt: TGTGCCAGCAGCGTAGAGCCTAGCGGTTATACGCAGTATTTT
cdr3_aa: CASSVEPSGYTQYF

j_call: TRBJ2-3
d_call: .
clone_size: .
v_call: TRBV27
cdr3_nt: TGTGCCAGCAAAACGAGGAATACCTGGACAGATACGCAGTATTTT
cdr3_aa: CASKTRNTWTDTQYF

j_call: TRBJ1-6
d_call: .
clone_size: .
v_call: TRBV27
cdr3_nt: TGTGCCAGCAGTTCTAGGACAGTAAGCTCCTATAATTCACCCCTCCACTTT
cdr3_aa: CASSSRTVSSYNSPLHF

j_call: TRBJ2-3
d_call: .
clone_size: .
v_call: TRBV20-1
cdr3_nt: TGCAGTGCTAGTTCGGCGGGTATCCCTTCTAGCACAGATACGCAGTATTTT
cdr3_aa: CSASSAGIPSSTDTQYF

j_call: TRBJ2-2
d_call: .
clone_size: .
v_call: TRBV12-3/TRBV12-4
cdr3_nt: TGTGCCAACATCGGGACCGGGGAGCTGTTTTTT
cdr3_aa: CANIGTGELFF

j_call: TRBJ2-7
d_call: TRBD2
clone_size: once
v_call: TRBV7-6
cdr3_nt: TGTGCCAGCAGCTTAGAACGGGGGGGGAACGAGCAGTACTTC
cdr3_aa: CASSLERGGNEQYF

j_call: TRBJ2-5
d_call: TRBD1
clone_size: .
v_call: TRBV9
cdr3_nt: TGTGCCAGCAGCTTCCGGGACAGAGAACAAGAGACCCAGTACTTC
cdr3_aa: CASSFRDREQETQYF